Each of the 14 T cell receptor beta chains below was sequenced from the same sample in a study of identical twins (dated by TCRdb to the mid-2010s). Library method: 5' RACE. Sequencing used an Illumina HiSeq 2000. The public reads were reprocessed in TCRdb via fastp at Q25 and MiXCR, keeping in-frame beta chains. Each CDR3 protein gets just one entry, which takes the most common genes and DNA from the rows behind it. Recorded for this sample are about 700,000 distinct CDR3 sequences; 8.5% to 9.5% of them occurred a single time. The ten largest clones capture more than 0.75% of the sample. The sample also formed part of further work on yellow fever vaccine responses in identical twins.

Sequencing was carried out using PBMCs. The origin of the receptors is a woman aged 18-30 years in good health.

The sample holds many counts of this clonotype. The genes are TRBV7-3 and TRBJ1-2, with 10 bases aligning to TRBD1. V was pared by 4 bases and J by 5 bases, with 1 base of the junction left unmatched. There are 13 residues in the CDR3. CDR1 and CDR2 from the germline V gene are SGHTA and FQGTGA. The DNA of the CDR3 is TGTGCCAGCAGCTCGGACAGGGGGTATGGCTACACCTTC. It translates to CASSSDRGYGYTF.

This clonotype appeared a few times. The genes are TRBV7-2 and TRBJ2-7, with 10 bases that match TRBD2. This CDR3 contains 16 residues. The junction had 8 bases not matched to a gene; V was cut back by 4 bases and J by 2 bases. The germline gives CDR1 SGHTA, CDR2 FQGNSA. The CDR3 DNA sequence: TGTGCCAGCAGCTCCTTAGCGGGAGGTACCGCCTACGAGCAGTACTTC. Residues: CASSSLAGGTAYEQYF.

The sample holds a few counts of this clonotype. This chain connects TRBV14 to TRBJ2-1, with D uncertain. CDR3 length: 14 residues. Trimming stripped 0 bases from V and 7 bases from J, with 10 bases between. Germline V gives CDR1 SGHDN, CDR2 FVKESK. The CDR3: CASSQDVRLNEQFF. CDR3 sequence (DNA): TGTGCCAGCAGCCAAGATGTTAGGTTGAATGAGCAGTTCTTC.

This clonotype was seen only a few times. The V call is TRBV21-1, the J call TRBJ2-7; no check of the table's D call, TRBD1, against the DNA was made. TRBV21-1 constitutes a pseudogene. This CDR3 has 18 residues. This CDR3 is CASSKDPNWGGISYEQYF. CDR3 nucleotides: TGTGCCAGCAGCAAAGATCCTAACTGGGGGGGGATCTCCTACGAGCAGTACTTC.

This clonotype was seen a few times. Germline and junction disagree at one end, which may indicate a read error. V gene TRBV2 combines with J gene TRBJ2-1; 8 positions match TRBD1. This CDR3 has 14 amino acids. The germline CDR1 and CDR2 sequences are SNHLY and FYNNEI. The CDR3 sequence is CASREDRGYNEQFF. Written as DNA, the CDR3 is TGTGCCAGCAGGGAAGACAGGGGCTACAATGAGCAGTTCTTC. Using reference TRBV2 and TRBJ2-1 for the parts outside the CDR3, the full variable domain is EPEVTQTPSHQVTQMGQEVILRCVPISNHLYFYWYRQILGQKVEFLVSFYNNEISEKSEIFDDQFSVERPDGSNFTLKIRSTKLEDSAMYFCASREDRGYNEQFFGPGTRLTVL.

This clonotype was seen at least ten times. The V call is TRBV7-2, the J call TRBJ2-2, with TRBD2 matching 7 bases. The CDR3 contains 14 residues. From germline, CDR1 is SGHTA and CDR2 FQGNSA. V gave up 5 bases and J gave up 8 bases; unmatched junction bases: 8. CDR3 DNA: TGTGCCAGCAGCGAGGCCCGGGGGGTGGGGGAGCTGTTTTTT. Amino acid sequence: CASSEARGVGELFF.

V and J are TRBV7-6 and TRBJ2-3, with D possibly matching TRBD2 (5 bases). The CDR3 length is 13 residues. Trimming took 3 bases from V and 6 from J, leaving 10 bases between them. Germline V gene lookup returns CDR1 SGHVS and CDR2 FNYEAQ. This CDR3 reads CASSFLTRDTQYF. The CDR3 coding sequence is TGTGCCAGCAGCTTCCTTACTAGGGATACGCAGTATTTT.

The table lists this clonotype with many counts. The gene calls are TRBV4-2 and TRBJ2-2; D may correspond to TRBD1 or TRBD2 (5 bases each). This CDR3 has 15 amino acids. Deletions cut 1 base from V and 6 bases from J, with 12 bases between. Germline assignment: CDR1 LGHNA and CDR2 YNFKEQ. The CDR3 loop is CASSQGGSYAGELFF. The CDR3 coding sequence is TGTGCCAGCAGCCAAGGGGGGAGCTACGCCGGGGAGCTGTTTTTT.

This clonotype was seen a handful of times. The chain has TRBV7-2 and TRBJ1-1, with 8 bases identical to TRBD1. CDR1 is SGHTA, CDR2 FQGNSA, per germline. V lost 4 bases, J lost 2 bases, and 3 bases stayed unmatched. The CDR3 runs 14 residues. In DNA form, the CDR3 reads TGTGCCAGCAGCTGGACAGGGCTTAACACTGAAGCTTTCTTT. Translating it yields CASSWTGLNTEAFF.

To note about this clonotype: A much larger clone lies a single base off, so this may be a read error. The CDR3 DNA reads TGTGCCAACAGAGGACTAGCGGGGGATACGCAGTATTTT. Residues: CANRGLAGDTQYF. The chain joins TRBV10-3 to TRBJ2-3; 12 positions agree with TRBD2. The CDR3 is made up of 13 amino acids. Looked up from germline, CDR1 is ENHRY and CDR2 is SYGVKD. The ends lost 10 bases at V and 6 bases at J; junction bases unmatched: 5.

This clonotype came up a few times. The chain combines TRBV7-3 with TRBJ2-5, with D maybe TRBD2 (6 bases). CDR3 length equals 15 residues. Per the germline V gene, CDR1 is SGHTA and CDR2 is FQGTGA. V lost 5 bases and J 6 bases, leaving 19 bases between the germline ends. The CDR3 DNA follows: TGTGCCAGCAGCCCAGGCGGGGACCCTGCCCAGACCCAGTACTTC. Amino acid sequence: CASSPGGDPAQTQYF.

This clonotype was recorded at least ten times. The rearrangement joins TRBV18 to TRBJ2-2, with D perhaps matching TRBD2 (6 bases). The CDR3 runs to 15 residues. The germline V gene encodes CDR1 KGHSH and CDR2 LQKENI. Trimming left V 3 bases short and J 1 base short, with 9 bases between. This CDR3 reads CASSPWRENTGELFF. The CDR3 DNA sequence: TGTGCCAGCTCACCGTGGCGGGAGAACACCGGGGAGCTGTTTTTT.

The rearrangement uses TRBV7-2 and TRBJ2-3, with 8 bases aligning to TRBD2. The germline V gene has CDR1 SGHTA and CDR2 FQGNSA. The CDR3 length is 14 residues. After removal of 1 base from V and 5 bases from J, the junction contained 2 bases not matched to a gene. The CDR3 here is CASSLVGGVDTQYF. The CDR3 bases are TGTGCCAGCAGCTTAGTCGGGGGGGTAGATACGCAGTATTTT.

This clonotype turned up a few times. The chain uses TRBV20-1 and TRBJ2-1; 10 positions agree with TRBD2. The CDR3 loop spans 14 amino acids. With V trimmed by 3 bases and J by 6 bases, 5 bases remained unmatched. Germline V gives CDR1 DFQATT, CDR2 SNEGSKA (reference sequence). CDR3 region: CSASSGTSVNEQFF. CDR3 DNA sequence: TGCAGTGCTAGTTCCGGGACTAGCGTCAATGAGCAGTTCTTC.